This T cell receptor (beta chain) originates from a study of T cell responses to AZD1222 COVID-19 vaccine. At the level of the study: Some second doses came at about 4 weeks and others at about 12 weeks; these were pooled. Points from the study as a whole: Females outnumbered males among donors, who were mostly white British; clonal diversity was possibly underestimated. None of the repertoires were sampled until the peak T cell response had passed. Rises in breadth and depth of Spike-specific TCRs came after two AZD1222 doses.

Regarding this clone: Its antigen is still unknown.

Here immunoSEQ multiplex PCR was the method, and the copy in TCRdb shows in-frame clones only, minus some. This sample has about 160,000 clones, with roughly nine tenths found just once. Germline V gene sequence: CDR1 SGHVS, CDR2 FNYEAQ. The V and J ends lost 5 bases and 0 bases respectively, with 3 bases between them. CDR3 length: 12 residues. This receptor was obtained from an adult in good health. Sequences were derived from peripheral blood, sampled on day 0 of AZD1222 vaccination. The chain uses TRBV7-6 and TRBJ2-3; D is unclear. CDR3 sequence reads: CASSASTDTQYF. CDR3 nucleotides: TGTGCCAGCAGCGCAAGCACAGATACGCAGTATTTT. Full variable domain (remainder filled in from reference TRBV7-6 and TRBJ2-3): GAGVSQSPRYKVTKRGQDVALRCDPISGHVSLYWYRQALGQGPEFLTYFNYEAQQDKSGLPNDRFSAERPEGSISTLTIQRTEQRDSAMYRCASSASTDTQYFGPGTRLTVL.